These 6 T cell receptor beta chains were all obtained from the same sample, sequenced in a study of blood T cell repertoires in COVID-19. Only in-frame clones appear in the TCRdb table, and some are missing; sequencing was by immunoSEQ multiplex PCR. Counted here are a few hundred thousand clones, around 86% occurring once; the ten biggest clones make up 3%. Sequences were obtained from peripheral blood. These receptors were obtained from a man in his 60s with acute or convalescent COVID-19.

This clone was recorded only once. J is TRBJ1-2 and V is TRBV23-1; 8 bases fit TRBD1. Being an ORF, TRBV23-1 has a function that is uncertain. J lost 8 bases, V lost 3 bases, and 5 bases had no gene match. This CDR3 is built from 13 residues. Here the CDR3 DNA reads TGCGCCAGCAGTCATTCCAGGGGGCGCGGCTACACCTTC. Its translation: CASSHSRGRGYTF.

The chain recombines TRBV6-1 with TRBJ1-2; D remains ambiguous. The germline V gene has CDR1 MNHNS and CDR2 SASEGT. Deletions cut 0 bases from V and 4 bases from J, with 12 bases between. CDR3 length: 15 amino acids. CDR3 in amino acids: CASSEADPQLYGYTF. CDR3 coding DNA: TGTGCCAGCAGTGAAGCTGACCCACAGCTCTATGGCTACACCTTC.

The chain couples TRBV12-3 or TRBV12-4 to TRBJ2-1; no clear D gene. The V end was cut by 6 bases, the J end by 10 bases, with 16 bases between. There are 13 residues in the CDR3. CDR3 in DNA: TGTGCCAGCAGCCCGCCCGTTAGTCGCGAGCAGTTCTTC. This translates into CASSPPVSREQFF.

For the CDR3, the DNA is TGTGCCAGCGCACCAGGGGCGAATTCACCCCTCCACTTT. It encodes CASAPGANSPLHF. V is TRBV2 and J is TRBJ1-6, with D perhaps matching TRBD1 (6 bases). CDR3 size: 13 residues. The V gene lost 8 bases and the J gene lost 7 bases, with 12 bases spanning the gap. CDR1 and CDR2 (germline): SNHLY, FYNNEI.

This chain joins TRBV7-2 and TRBJ2-1; 14 bases line up with TRBD2. Losses at the gene ends were 0 bases for V and 0 bases for J; bases not matched to a gene: 4. In germline, CDR1 is SGHTA, CDR2 FQGNSA. The CDR3 covers 19 residues. CDR3 in DNA: TGTGCCAGCAGCTTAGCCGGGACTAGCGGGGGAAGCTCCTACAATGAGCAGTTCTTC. Encoded protein: CASSLAGTSGGSSYNEQFF.

This chain joins TRBV4-2 and TRBJ2-2, with 11 bases lining up with TRBD1. The V gene end was trimmed by 3 bases and the J gene end by 2 bases; junction bases not matched to a gene: 11. From germline, CDR1 is LGHNA and CDR2 YNFKEQ. CDR3 size: 19 residues. The CDR3 spells CASSQDRSGTGGNTGELFF. In DNA, the CDR3 is TGTGCCAGCAGCCAGGACCGTTCCGGGACAGGGGGAAACACCGGGGAGCTGTTTTTT.